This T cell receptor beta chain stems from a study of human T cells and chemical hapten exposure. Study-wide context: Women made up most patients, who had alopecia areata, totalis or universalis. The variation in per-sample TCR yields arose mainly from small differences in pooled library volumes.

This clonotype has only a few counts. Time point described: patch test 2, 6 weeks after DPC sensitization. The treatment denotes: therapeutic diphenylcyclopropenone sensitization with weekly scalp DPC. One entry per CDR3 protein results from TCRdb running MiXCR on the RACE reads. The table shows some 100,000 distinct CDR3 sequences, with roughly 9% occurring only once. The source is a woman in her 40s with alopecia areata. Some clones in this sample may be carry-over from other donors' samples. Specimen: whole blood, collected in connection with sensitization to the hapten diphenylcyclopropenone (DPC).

The CDR3 DNA reads as TGTGCGACAACAGGTCCACAGAGCGGGGGGTTAATTGCCAAAAACATTCAGTACTTC. Amino acids: CATTGPQSGGLIAKNIQYF. The chain recombines TRBV25-1 with TRBJ2-4, with 9 bases identical to TRBD2. CDR1 MGHDK and CDR2 SYGVNS come from the germline V gene. The length of the CDR3 is 19 residues.